This record covers a single T cell receptor (beta chain). Its antigen is undetermined. The data originate from a study of cytomegalovirus exposure and HLA in healthy donors. General observations from the study: Later analysis demonstrated an association between a missense DCLRE1C variant and TCR beta V- and J-gene trimming.

It was with 60 Vbeta and 13 Jbeta primers that the PCR ran. The protocol was immunoSEQ multiplex PCR, while the TCRdb copy is restricted to in-frame clones and leaves out a portion. The sample consists of tens of thousands of clones, 60% to 75% of them appearing once. V was pared by 0 bases and J by 3 bases, with 7 bases between. The germline V gene has CDR1 SGDLS and CDR2 YYNGEE. The CDR3 runs to 15 residues. The TCR was taken from a male donor in good health and CMV-seropositive. V gene TRBV9 combines with J gene TRBJ1-6; D gene ambiguous. Sample: PBMCs. The CDR3 loop is CASSVAGSYNSPLHF. The CDR3 DNA follows: TGTGCCAGCAGCGTAGCAGGTAGCTATAATTCACCCCTCCACTTT.